This T cell receptor (beta chain) was recorded in a study of patients and donors after allogeneic stem cell transplantation. Germline V gene sequence: CDR1 KGHDR, CDR2 SFDVKD. V lost 3 bases, J lost 2 bases, and 15 bases lay in between. The CDR3 is 16 residues long. Via MiXCR, TCRdb re-called the RT-PCR reads, giving one row per CDR3 protein. This table has around 150,000 distinct CDR3 sequences, 37% appearing once. The sequencing input was blood, either unsorted or a sorted T cell fraction (not recorded which). The chain employs TRBV24-1 and TRBJ1-2; a possible D gene is TRBD1 (5 bases). The TCR comes from a human donor who was either an allogeneic HSCT recipient or a stem cell or donor lymphocyte infusion donor (not recorded which). It is not recorded whose cells these are; they may come from a transplant donor. CDR3 in DNA: TGTGCCACCAGTGATCGGGGCGTGAAGGGGAACTATGGCTACACCTTC. Its protein product is CATSDRGVKGNYGYTF.